This T cell receptor (beta chain) was recovered during a study of cytomegalovirus exposure and HLA in healthy donors. Study observations and caveats: About 87% or about 30% of the time was how often most TCR beta V segments were productive, according to an earlier analysis. In a later analysis, HLA-C alleles had the fewest associated TCRs, DRB1 alleles the most. Some V segments could not be told apart, so they were left out, TRBV6-2 and TRBV6-3 among them.

The CDR3 consists of 15 residues. Trimming removed 1 base at V and 1 base at J, with 10 bases between. The germline V gene encodes CDR1 SGDLS and CDR2 YYNGEE. PCR employed 60 Vbeta and 13 Jbeta primers. TCRdb keeps only in-frame clones here, not all; method: immunoSEQ multiplex PCR. The sample includes 150,000 to 200,000 clones, around 77% of them seen just once. This clone came up a few times. Its target is unknown. The chain carries TRBV9 and TRBJ2-3; D may be TRBD2 (5 bases). Sequenced sample: PBMCs. This clonotype was obtained from a man aged 60-69 years in good health and CMV-seronegative. CDR3 sequence (DNA): TGTGCCAGCAGCGTATACGGGGTACGCACAGATACGCAGTATTTT. Translated: CASSVYGVRTDTQYF. Supplemented by reference TRBV9 and TRBJ2-3, the full variable domain reads DSGVTQTPKHLITATGQRVTLRCSPRSGDLSVYWYQQSLDQGLQFLIQYYNGEERAKGNILERFSAQQFPDLHSELNLSSLELGDSALYFCASSVYGVRTDTQYFGPGTRLTVL.